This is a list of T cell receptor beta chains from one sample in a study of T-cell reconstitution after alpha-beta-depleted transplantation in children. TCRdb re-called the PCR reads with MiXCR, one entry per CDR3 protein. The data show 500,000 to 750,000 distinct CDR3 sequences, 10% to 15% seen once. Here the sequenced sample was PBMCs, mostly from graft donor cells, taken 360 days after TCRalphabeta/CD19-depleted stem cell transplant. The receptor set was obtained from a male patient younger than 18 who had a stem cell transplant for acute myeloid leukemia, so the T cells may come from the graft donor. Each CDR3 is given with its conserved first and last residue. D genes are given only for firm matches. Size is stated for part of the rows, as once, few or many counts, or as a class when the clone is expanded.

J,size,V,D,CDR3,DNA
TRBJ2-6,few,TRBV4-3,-,CASSPQDSGANVLTF,TGCGCCAGCAGCCCCCAGGACTCTGGGGCCAACGTCCTGACTTTC
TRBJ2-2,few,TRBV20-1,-,CSARRGSFGYGNTGELFF,TGCAGTGCTAGAAGGGGGAGTTTTGGGTATGGGAACACCGGGGAGCTGTTTTTT
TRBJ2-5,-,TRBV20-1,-,CSAGPGDSQETQYF,TGCAGTGCTGGCCCCGGGGACTCACAAGAGACCCAGTACTTC
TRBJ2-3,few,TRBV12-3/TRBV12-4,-,CASLGREADTQYF,TGTGCCAGCCTGGGCCGAGAGGCAGATACGCAGTATTTT
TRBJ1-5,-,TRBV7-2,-,CASSPEMGGNQPQHF,TGTGCCAGCAGCCCCGAAATGGGGGGGAATCAGCCCCAGCATTTT
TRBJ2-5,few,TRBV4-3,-,CASSQDGGQKETQYF,TGCGCCAGCAGCCAAGATGGGGGCCAGAAAGAGACCCAGTACTTC
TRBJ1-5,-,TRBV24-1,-,CATSDPRDMWNQPQHF,TGTGCCACCAGTGACCCCCGGGACATGTGGAATCAGCCCCAGCATTTT
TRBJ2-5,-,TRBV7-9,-,CASSLERFQETQYF,TGTGCCAGCAGCTTAGAAAGATTCCAAGAGACCCAGTACTTC
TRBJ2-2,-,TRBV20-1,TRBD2,CSASGTSGRIDTGELFF,TGCAGTGCTAGCGGGACTAGCGGGAGAATTGATACCGGGGAGCTGTTTTTT
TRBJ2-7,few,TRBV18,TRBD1,CASSPPPDRVNYEQYF,TGTGCCAGCTCACCCCCACCCGACAGGGTGAACTACGAGCAGTACTTC
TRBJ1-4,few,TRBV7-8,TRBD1,CASSQNWDRGIEKLFF,TGTGCCAGCAGCCAAAACTGGGACAGGGGAATCGAAAAACTGTTTTTT
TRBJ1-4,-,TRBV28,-,CATTTTNEKLFF,TGTGCCACCACGACAACTAATGAAAAACTGTTTTTT
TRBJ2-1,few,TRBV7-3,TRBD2,CASSLSLAGYEQFF,TGTGCCAGCAGCTTAAGTCTAGCGGGATACGAGCAGTTCTTC
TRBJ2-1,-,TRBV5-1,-,CASSPEGGKTYNEQFF,TGCGCCAGCAGCCCCGAGGGCGGGAAGACCTACAATGAGCAGTTCTTC
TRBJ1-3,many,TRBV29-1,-,CSVEGDRSGNTIYF,TGCAGCGTTGAAGGCGATCGCTCTGGAAACACCATATATTTT
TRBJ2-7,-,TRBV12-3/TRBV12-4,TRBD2,CASSLVAAGRSYEQYF,TGTGCCAGCAGTTTAGTCGCAGCGGGACGATCCTACGAGCAGTACTTC
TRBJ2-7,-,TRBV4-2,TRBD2,CASSRVRTSGRGDSYEQYF,TGTGCCAGCAGCCGAGTACGGACTAGCGGGAGGGGGGACTCCTACGAGCAGTACTTC
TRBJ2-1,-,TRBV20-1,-,CSARDGLAPSRNEQFF,TGCAGTGCTAGAGATGGCCTGGCACCCTCTAGAAATGAGCAGTTCTTC
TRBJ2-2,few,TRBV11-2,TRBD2,CASSLVVSGLAGSGELFF,TGTGCCAGCAGCTTAGTTGTTTCAGGACTAGCGGGATCCGGGGAGCTGTTTTTT
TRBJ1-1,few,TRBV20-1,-,CSARQVTEAFF,TGCAGTGCTAGACAGGTGACTGAAGCTTTCTTT
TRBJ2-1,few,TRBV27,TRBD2,CASSPDSGSYNEQFF,TGTGCCAGCAGTCCCGATAGCGGGAGCTACAATGAGCAGTTCTTC
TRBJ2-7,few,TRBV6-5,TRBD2,CASSYRTGGKYEQYF,TGTGCCAGCAGTTACAGGACGGGAGGAAAGTACGAGCAGTACTTC
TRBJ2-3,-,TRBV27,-,CASSFSLAASTDTQYF,TGTGCCAGCAGTTTCTCCCTAGCAGCTAGCACAGATACGCAGTATTTT
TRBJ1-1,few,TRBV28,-,CASSPRGPTGEAFF,TGTGCCAGCAGTCCCCGAGGGCCGACTGGTGAAGCTTTCTTT
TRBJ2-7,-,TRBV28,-,CASSFRQNRPKTYEQYF,TGTGCCAGCAGTTTTCGTCAGAATAGGCCTAAAACCTACGAGCAGTACTTC
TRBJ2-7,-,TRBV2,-,CASSMDGAFEQYF,TGTGCCAGCAGTATGGACGGAGCATTCGAGCAGTACTTC
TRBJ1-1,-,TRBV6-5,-,CASSPRGVRGTEAFF,TGTGCCAGCAGTCCGAGGGGGGTGCGCGGCACTGAAGCTTTCTTT
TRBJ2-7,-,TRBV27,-,CASSIRTNYEQYF,TGTGCCAGCAGTATCCGGACAAACTACGAGCAGTACTTC
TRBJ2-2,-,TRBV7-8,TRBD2,CASSAPGTSGRALVPGELFF,TGTGCCAGCAGCGCGCCCGGGACTAGCGGGAGGGCCCTCGTGCCCGGGGAGCTGTTTTTT
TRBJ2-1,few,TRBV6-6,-,CASSYSTAEQFF,TGTGCCAGCAGTTACTCCACAGCGGAGCAGTTCTTC
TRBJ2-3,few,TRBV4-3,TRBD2,CASSPGTSGRQDTQYF,TGCGCCAGCAGCCCCGGGACTAGCGGGAGACAAGATACGCAGTATTTT
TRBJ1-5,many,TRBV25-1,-,CASSEWGAGQPQHF,TGTGCCAGCAGTGAATGGGGAGCTGGACAGCCCCAGCATTTT
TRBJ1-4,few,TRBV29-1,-,CSVDGREGGTNEKLFF,TGCAGCGTTGACGGCAGGGAGGGGGGAACTAATGAAAAACTGTTTTTT
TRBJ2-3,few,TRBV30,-,CAWKIGGYTQYF,TGTGCCTGGAAGATAGGGGGTTATACGCAGTATTTT
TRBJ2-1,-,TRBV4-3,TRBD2,CASSQGARREPSYNEQFF,TGCGCCAGCAGCCAAGGCGCAAGGCGGGAGCCCTCCTACAATGAGCAGTTCTTC
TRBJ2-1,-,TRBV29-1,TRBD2,CSVQAGVPDEQFF,TGCAGCGTGCAAGCGGGAGTCCCTGATGAGCAGTTCTTC
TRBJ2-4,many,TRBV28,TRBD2,CATSGLAGGLWRNIQYF,TGTGCCACATCCGGACTAGCGGGAGGGCTTTGGAGGAACATTCAGTACTTC
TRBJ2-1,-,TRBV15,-,CATRGASYNEQFF,TGTGCCACCCGCGGGGCCTCCTACAATGAGCAGTTCTTC
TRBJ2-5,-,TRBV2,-,CASSVGPSGETQYF,TGTGCCAGCAGTGTGGGACCCTCGGGAGAGACCCAGTACTTC
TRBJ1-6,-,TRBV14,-,CASSAERTPLHF,TGTGCCAGCAGCGCCGAAAGGACACCCCTCCACTTT
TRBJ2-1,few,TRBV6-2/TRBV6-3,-,CASRNAIEQFF,TGTGCCAGCAGGAATGCAATTGAGCAGTTCTTC
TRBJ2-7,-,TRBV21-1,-,CASSKEGETYEQYF,TGTGCCAGCAGCAAAGAGGGAGAGACCTACGAGCAGTACTTC
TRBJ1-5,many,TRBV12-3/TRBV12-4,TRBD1,CASSPTDRGQPQHF,TGTGCCAGCAGTCCGACGGACAGGGGCCAGCCCCAGCATTTT